These 6 T cell receptor beta chains share one sample of origin, sequenced in a study of post-analysis software for immune sequencing data. Study-wide results and limits: Relative to controls, patients had several TRBV segments at higher frequency, with TRBV5-6, TRBV5-1 and TRBV20-1 among these.

No antigen has been assigned to these receptors. Unique molecular identifiers featured in each of the TCR beta cDNA libraries. MiXCR, run by TCRdb on the PCR reads, gives a single entry per CDR3 protein. Of approximately 730,000 distinct CDR3 sequences detected, 35% to 55% appear once; the ten largest clones hold 4.9%. The sequenced sample consisted of blood. The origin of the receptors is a girl aged 10-17 years with multiple sclerosis.

The table lists this clonotype with a few counts. The chain has TRBV7-6 and TRBJ2-7; no reliable D call. The CDR3 runs 15 residues. The germline V and J ends were trimmed by 5 bases and 1 base, with 15 bases remaining between them. The germline CDR1 and CDR2 sequences are SGHVS and FNYEAQ. For the CDR3, the DNA is TGTGCCAGCAGCCCAATGCCGGATTCGTCCTACGAGCAGTACTTC. Its protein product is CASSPMPDSSYEQYF.

This sequence joins TRBV24-1 and TRBJ2-1; D gene uncertain. The CDR3 is made up of 16 amino acids. Trimming removed 0 bases from V and 2 bases from J, with 10 bases in between. Germline CDR1 is KGHDR and CDR2 is SFDVKD. The CDR3 DNA follows: TGTGCCACCAGTGATTTGGGCAGTTCCCCCTACAATGAGCAGTTCTTC. This codes for CATSDLGSSPYNEQFF.

Only a few counts were recorded for this clonotype. This rearrangement joins TRBV7-3 to TRBJ2-6; D call uncertain. V shed 2 bases and J shed 2 bases, with 7 bases lying between them. This CDR3 contains 15 residues. Germline loops: CDR1 SGHTA, CDR2 FQGTGA. The CDR3 coding sequence is TGTGCCAGCAGCTTACAACACCCTGGGGCCAACGTCCTGACTTTC. Translation: CASSLQHPGANVLTF. Combining the CDR3 with reference TRBV7-3 and TRBJ2-6 gives the whole variable domain GAGVSQTPSNKVTEKGKYVELRCDPISGHTALYWYRQSLGQGPEFLIYFQGTGAADDSGLPNDRFFAVRPEGSVSTLKIQRTERGDSAVYLCASSLQHPGANVLTFGAGSRLTVL.

This clonotype was seen more than once but under ten times. J is TRBJ2-4 and V is TRBV9, with 10 bases that match TRBD2. J gave up 13 bases and V 3 bases, and 10 bases lay outside the gene matches. The CDR3 sequence is 14 residues long. The V gene's germline CDR1 is SGDLS and CDR2 YYNGEE. CDR3 loop: CASSGAGGGSRQYF. The CDR3 bases are TGTGCCAGCAGCGGAGCGGGAGGGGGCTCCAGGCAGTACTTC. The variable domain in full, completed from reference TRBV9 and TRBJ2-4, reads DSGVTQTPKHLITATGQRVTLRCSPRSGDLSVYWYQQSLDQGLQFLIQYYNGEERAKGNILERFSAQQFPDLHSELNLSSLELGDSALYFCASSGAGGGSRQYFGAGTRLSVL.

Only one count was recorded for this clonotype. The chain uses TRBV20-1 and TRBJ2-7, with 8 bases fitting TRBD2. The CDR3 extends over 16 amino acids. Germline V gives CDR1 DFQATT, CDR2 SNEGSKA (reference sequence). Trimming took 5 bases from V and 0 from J; bases not matched to a gene: 12. The CDR3 DNA reads as TGCAGTGCTTCCGCTGGGGGACTAGGGAACTCCTACGAGCAGTACTTC. Translating gives CSASAGGLGNSYEQYF.

The V and J genes are TRBV4-2 and TRBJ2-1; the match to TRBD2 covers 9 bases. CDR1 is LGHNA, CDR2 YNFKEQ, per germline. The CDR3 covers 19 residues. V was pared by 0 bases and J by 0 bases, with 9 bases of the junction left unmatched. This CDR3 reads CASSQEWAGGQSSYNEQFF. CDR3 sequence (DNA): TGTGCCAGCAGCCAAGAGTGGGCGGGAGGGCAGAGCTCCTACAATGAGCAGTTCTTC.